This T cell receptor beta chain was observed in a study of regulatory T cells. Overall study findings and caveats: Patient repertoires had restricted TRB V-J pairs and skewed V and J usage, most in Tregs. In CD3G-deficient patients, conventional CD4+ T cells were enriched for hydrophobic CDR3 residues at positions 6 and 7.

On this clone: The antigen remains unidentified.

Patients aged 2 to 39 years had fewer naive T cells. Sorting split CD4+ cells into CD25-high CD127-low Tregs and CD25-low CD127-high conventional T cells. The PCR used 52 TRBV and 13 TRBJ primers. TCRdb's table, derived via immunoSEQ multiplex PCR, lists solely in-frame clones and lacks some. The sample lists 25,000 to 40,000 clones; over 85% were seen once. The source is a child aged 2-15 years with CD3G deficiency. The source material was conventional CD4+ T cells sorted from blood.

The CDR3 DNA follows: TGTGCCTGGAGTAAAAGACAGGGCTCTGGGGCCAACGTCCTGACTTTC. Its protein product is CAWSKRQGSGANVLTF. The chain has TRBV30 and TRBJ2-6, with 7 bases aligning to TRBD1. This CDR3 has 16 residues. V shed 2 bases and J 0 bases; nucleotides not matched to a gene: 4. Germline CDR1 GTSNPN, CDR2 SVGIG (reference sequence).